Included here is one TCR beta chain sequence, with context. Its antigen is unknown. No per-base quality is available; no much larger clone lies one base away. The sample belongs to a study of shared clonotypes between healthy human individuals (dated by TCRdb to 2020 to 2021). Context from the whole study: Three men and a couple of women, aged 18 to 49 years, made up the cohort. To increase sequencing depth and limit assay-specific biases, TCR repertoire library preparation and sequencing were carried out by different laboratories using diverse techniques. For each donor, CD4 naive and CD4 memory were each run on three plates, CD8 naive on two plates, and CD8 memory on one plate. Blood TCR repertoires of a handful of healthy adults were deeply sequenced to estimate repertoire size and the extent of clonotype sharing between individuals. Per donor, leukapheresis produced somewhere between about 0.9 and 9 billion PBMCs.

The germline V gene encodes CDR1 SNHLY and CDR2 FYNNEI. Including cysteine and phenylalanine, the CDR3 has 14 amino acids. Of all the DNA, just the CDR3 is kept, 42 bases in frame from base 1. V is pared back by 4 bases and J by 2 bases, with 8 bases lying between the germline termini. Using the deep immunoSEQ assay, TCR CDR3 regions were amplified from genomic DNA by multiplex PCR. For each cell subset, the extracted genomic DNA was distributed evenly across all wells of several immunoSEQ 96-well plates, and each plate served as one replicate. Each replicate PCR for sorted subsets received 200 ng genomic DNA, equal to tens of thousands of T cell genomes. Purified libraries were measured with a Qubit 3.0 fluorometer, size-checked on a Bioanalyzer 2100, and measured again with the KAPA Library Quantification kit. A separate single-read 150-cycle Illumina NextSeq 550 flow cell was used to sequence each immunoSEQ 96-well plate. As for the authors' bioinformatics: Because the immunoSEQ output held only junctional sequences and lacked quality scores, the filtering could not match the filtering applied to full-length reads. Sequences were annotated with PyIR, a Python wrapper for IgBLAST v1.9, using IMGT germline references to assign V/J genes and CDR3. Reads were filtered out if the reads had weak V/J assignments (E-value above 1e-6), no CDR3, stop codons, out-of-frame junctions, or ambiguous translated residues. V3J clonotypes were defined by identical inferred V gene, J gene, and CDR3 amino acid sequence. Percentage overlap between repertoires was computed as shared unique clonotypes divided by the size of the smaller repertoire. Three approaches were used to assess repertoire richness: RTK rarefaction, the Chao1 estimator, and Recon v2.1 estimates of unobserved clonotypes. Generation probabilities for all TCRbeta clonotypes obtained by the gDNA method from a handful of donors were computed using OLGA. What TCRdb holds here is the immuneACCESS table cut down to in-frame rearrangements. Part of the clones is not present; checked against another copy, under half of the missing clones reflect an unresolved V gene, and the others are unexplained. The V and J calls and clone size are taken from that table; D and trimming were inferred from the DNA. The sample table holds some 1,900,000 clones, of which about 95% were seen once. Of the sample, roughly 1.2% is held by the ten largest clones.

The paper's findings and limits, for the study overall: Even with the large sequencing depth, rarefaction of the sorted-subset datasets indicated that sequencing was incomplete. Pairwise subsampling indicated that sequencing depth was expected to affect the degree of clonotype sharing among donors. When four donors were compared, the shared fraction of clonotypes was around 5% for naive CD4, over 3% for naive CD8, more than 2% for memory CD4, and 0.35% to 0.4% for memory CD8. Compared with non-shared clonotypes, clonotypes shared by all four sorted-subset donors had higher generation probabilities. The small number of donors limited the genetic and exposure-history diversity represented. Estimated clonotype richness was generally larger for naive than for memory subsets. Sampling was restricted to blood, and TCR repertoires in tissue are likely to differ from TCR repertoires in blood.

CD8 naive samples were obtained by positive selection for CCR7 among CD45RO-negative cells, yielding a CD45RA+CCR7+ population from which TemRA cells were excluded. The donors were healthy, HIV-negative adults who had no recently reported acute infections or vaccinations. Only Caucasian adults living in Nashville, Tennessee, USA were represented among the donors. Blood was obtained by leukapheresis, after which PBMCs were separated by Ficoll-Histopaque density gradient centrifugation and cryopreserved in liquid nitrogen vapor phase. Analytical flow cytometry was used to check the purity and quantity of every magnetically sorted T cell population. Genomic DNA was isolated from each sorted fraction and quantified by UV absorbance on a Nanodrop 2000c.

The specimen was naive CD8+ T cells sorted from blood. What the cell subset or site label conveys for this sample: CD45RA+CCR7+. The sequence derives from a man aged 18 to 30 in good health. Rearrangement joined TRBV2 to TRBJ1-4; TRBD1 is perhaps the D gene, given 6 matching bases. This receptor has the CDR3 CASSATGTNEKLFF. The DNA is as follows: TGTGCCAGCAGTGCGACAGGTACTAATGAAAAACTGTTTTTT.